The rows below give T cell receptor beta chains drawn from one sample of a study of technical replicates of blood from several donors. Produced via immunoSEQ multiplex PCR; TCRdb's table is partial and in-frame only. The table lists 75,000 to 90,000 clones, 96% of them singletons. The source material was T cells isolated from PBMCs. The receptor set was obtained from a human donor in good health. Each CDR3 is given with its conserved first and last residue. A D gene is named only where the DNA matches it firmly. Expanded clones get a size class; other rows say once, few or many, or leave the size out.

j_call d_call v_call clone_size cdr3_nt cdr3_aa
TRBJ2-3 TRBD2 TRBV6-1 . TGTGCCAGCAGTGAATTTTGGCGGGAGGGCACAGATACGCAGTATTTT CASSEFWREGTDTQYF
TRBJ1-5 . TRBV27 . TGTGCCAGCAGTCGCGCGGGCCTCCTGAATCAGCCCCAGCATTTT CASSRAGLLNQPQHF
TRBJ1-1 . TRBV11-1 . TGTGCCAGCAGCTTAGGCCCCACAGGGATGAACACTGAAGCTTTCTTT CASSLGPTGMNTEAFF
TRBJ1-1 TRBD1 TRBV9 . TGTGCCAGCAGCGTGGGCAGGGGGAAACTTAACACTGAAGCTTTCTTT CASSVGRGKLNTEAFF
TRBJ1-3 . TRBV6-5 . TGTGCCAGCAGTTTTCGCGGAGGAAACACCATATATTTT CASSFRGGNTIYF
TRBJ2-2 TRBD2 TRBV4-2 . TGTGCCAGCAGCCAAGACCCGGGACTAGTTTCTGGGGAGCTGTTTTTT CASSQDPGLVSGELFF
TRBJ1-2 . TRBV7-2 . TGTGCCAGCAGCTCTAGAGGAACAGGGCATGGCTACACCTTC CASSSRGTGHGYTF
TRBJ1-4 . TRBV4-1 . TGCGCCAGCAGCCAAGCCCGGGGAACGAGGGAAAAACTGTTTTTT CASSQARGTREKLFF
TRBJ2-5 TRBD2 TRBV7-3 . TGTGCCAGCAGCCAAGCAGCGGGAGGAGAGACCCAGTACTTC CASSQAAGGETQYF
TRBJ2-7 TRBD1 TRBV7-8 . TGTGCCAGCCTAAAGACAGGGTCTTCCTACGAGCAGTACTTC CASLKTGSSYEQYF
TRBJ2-5 TRBD2 TRBV2 . TGTGCCAGCACCAGACTAGCGGGGCCCAAGGAGACCCAGTACTTC CASTRLAGPKETQYF
TRBJ2-3 . TRBV11-2 . TGTGCCAGCAGCGTCAGGGGTAGTACAGATACGCAGTATTTT CASSVRGSTDTQYF
TRBJ2-7 TRBD1 TRBV9 . TGTGCCAGCAGCTCACAGGGGGACCTCTACGAGCAGTACTTC CASSSQGDLYEQYF
TRBJ2-1 TRBD2 TRBV4-3 . TGCGCCAGCAGCCAACTGGCTAGCGGCTCCTACAATGAGCAGTTCTTC CASSQLASGSYNEQFF
TRBJ2-1 TRBD1 TRBV5-1 . TGCGCCAGCAGCTCGTTCCCGGGACAGGCAAAATTGGAGCAGTTCTTC CASSSFPGQAKLEQFF
TRBJ2-1 TRBD2 TRBV6-1 . TGTGCCAGCAGTGACCGCGGGAGTCTAGGTGAGAATGAGCAGTTCTTC CASSDRGSLGENEQFF
TRBJ1-1 TRBD1 TRBV29-1 . TGCAGCGTAGGGACAGGGGGGAACACTGAAGCTTTCTTT CSVGTGGNTEAFF
TRBJ1-2 . TRBV5-5 . TGTGCCAGCAGCTTGGTGGGGGCCTGGTATGGCTACACCTTC CASSLVGAWYGYTF
TRBJ2-1 TRBD1 TRBV2 . TGTGCCAGCAGTAGCACAGGGGGCCCAGGGTACAATGAGCAGTTCTTC CASSSTGGPGYNEQFF
TRBJ2-7 TRBD1 TRBV5-1 . TGCGCCAGCAGCTTGCATAGTTCTGGGGACAGTTTCTACGAGCAGTACTTC CASSLHSSGDSFYEQYF
TRBJ1-5 . TRBV9 once TGTGCCAGCAGCGGCGGGGGGCTAGGGCAGCCCCAGCATTTT CASSGGGLGQPQHF
TRBJ1-2 . TRBV9 once TGTGCCAGCAGCGTAGCCCTTGATCAGGGAAATATTAACTATGGCTACACCTTC CASSVALDQGNINYGYTF
TRBJ1-1 . TRBV6-5 . TGTGCCAGCAGGGGGGGTTATGGGGCTGAAGCTTTCTTT CASRGGYGAEAFF
TRBJ2-7 . TRBV19 . TGTGCCAGCAGGAGACAGCCGACGGAACCCTACGAGCAGTACTTC CASRRQPTEPYEQYF
TRBJ2-7 TRBD2 TRBV25-1 . TGTGCCAGCAGTGCTGCGGGAGGTGTCTACGAGCAGTACTTC CASSAAGGVYEQYF
TRBJ2-7 . TRBV6-1 once TGTGCCAGCAGTGAACTACGGGACTCCTACGAGCAGTACTTC CASSELRDSYEQYF
TRBJ1-5 . TRBV4-3 . TGCGCCAGCAGCCAAGTACAGGGATCGGGCAATCAGCCCCAGCATTTT CASSQVQGSGNQPQHF
TRBJ2-4 . TRBV28 . TGTGCCAGCAGTTTACTCTTTTCCTTAGCCAAAAACATTCAGTACTTC CASSLLFSLAKNIQYF
TRBJ1-5 . TRBV6-5 . TGTGCCAGTCACGCAGGGGCCTATCAGCCCCAGCATTTT CASHAGAYQPQHF
TRBJ2-5 . TRBV28 . TGTGCCAGCAGTTTCATGGAGACCCAGTACTTC CASSFMETQYF
TRBJ1-1 . TRBV7-2 . TGTGCCAGCAGCTTATTGCGAACTAACACTGAAGCTTTCTTT CASSLLRTNTEAFF
TRBJ2-7 . TRBV5-1 . TGCGCCAGCAGCCCTAATACAGGGAGGGGCTCCTACGAGCAGTACTTC CASSPNTGRGSYEQYF
TRBJ2-4 . TRBV19 once TGTGCCAGTAGTAAGATACAGGGCGTCGGGGACATTCAGTACTTC CASSKIQGVGDIQYF
TRBJ1-2 . TRBV28 . TGTGCCAGCATTAACACAGGGAATAACTATGGCTACACCTTC CASINTGNNYGYTF
TRBJ2-7 TRBD1 TRBV9 . TGTGCCAGCAGCGTAGGAGACAGGGGGCTAGACGAGCAGTACTTC CASSVGDRGLDEQYF
TRBJ2-1 . TRBV9 . TGTGCCAGCAGCGGATCAGAGGGAGCCTACTACGAGCAGTTCTTC CASSGSEGAYYEQFF
TRBJ1-4 . TRBV4-1 . TGCGCCAGCAGCCAACCAGACAGGATTAATGAAAAACTGTTTTTT CASSQPDRINEKLFF
TRBJ1-3 . TRBV29-1 . TGCAGCGTTAAATCTTCCTCTGGAAACACCATATATTTT CSVKSSSGNTIYF
TRBJ1-1 . TRBV19 . TGTGCCAGTAGTCCGCGGACAGATACGAACACTGAAGCTTTCTTT CASSPRTDTNTEAFF
TRBJ2-7 TRBD2 TRBV27 . TGTGCCAGCAGTTTAGCGGGAGCGCCGGTCTACGAGCAGTACTTC CASSLAGAPVYEQYF
TRBJ2-7 TRBD1 TRBV27 . TGTGCCAGCAGTTTGCTAGGGACAGGGCTATACAACGAGCAGTACTTC CASSLLGTGLYNEQYF
TRBJ2-1 TRBD2 TRBV11-2 . TGTGCCAGCACCAGGGGACTAGCGGGAGATCTTAGGGAGCAGTTCTTC CASTRGLAGDLREQFF
TRBJ1-2 . TRBV6-4 once TGTGCCAGCAGTGACTCGAAACAGGATCTTTACTATGGCTACACCTTC CASSDSKQDLYYGYTF
TRBJ2-7 TRBD2 TRBV5-3 . TGTGCCAGAAGCAGGGCCCAATGGACTAGCGGGACCAGTGTTTACGAGCAGTACTTC CARSRAQWTSGTSVYEQYF
TRBJ1-5 . TRBV19 . TGTGCCAGTAGTATATCCATTGATCAGCCCCAGCATTTT CASSISIDQPQHF
TRBJ2-7 . TRBV6-9 once TGTGCCAGCAGTTCAGACGAGCAGTACTTC CASSSDEQYF
TRBJ2-1 . TRBV27 . TGTGCCAGCAGTTTAAACCCCGGGGGTGAGCAGTTCTTC CASSLNPGGEQFF
TRBJ2-5 TRBD1 TRBV6-5 . TGTGCCAGCAGTTACTCCCTCGGACAGGTCCAAGAGACCCAGTACTTC CASSYSLGQVQETQYF
TRBJ2-1 TRBD2 TRBV28 . TGTGCCAGCAGGGGCGGGACTAGCGGGAGAGTTGAGCAGTTCTTC CASRGGTSGRVEQFF
TRBJ1-5 . TRBV11-2 once TGTGCCAGCAGCATCCAGAATCAGCCCCAGCATTTT CASSIQNQPQHF
TRBJ2-1 . TRBV6-1 . TGTGCCAGCAATTTACAGGACGCTTCCTACAATGAGCAGTTCTTC CASNLQDASYNEQFF
TRBJ1-2 TRBD1 TRBV6-4 . TGTGCCAGCAGACCCGGGACAGGGGTAGGCTACACCTTC CASRPGTGVGYTF
TRBJ1-1 . TRBV7-3 . TGTGCCAGCAGCTTAAGTGGGGTCGGGCAGGGTGCTGAAGCTTTCTTT CASSLSGVGQGAEAFF
TRBJ2-7 . TRBV27 . TGTGCCAGCAGTTTAGGTCGGTCCTACGAGCAGTACTTC CASSLGRSYEQYF
TRBJ2-3 . TRBV5-1 . TGCGCCAGCAGCCCGGACAGCTACACAGATACGCAGTATTTT CASSPDSYTDTQYF
TRBJ1-1 TRBD1 TRBV4-3 . TGCGCCAGCAGCCATTTGGACAGGGGCATAGCTTTCTTT CASSHLDRGIAFF
TRBJ1-5 . TRBV2 . TGTGCCAGCAGTGTGCAGGAAAATAGCAATCAGCCCCAGCATTTT CASSVQENSNQPQHF
TRBJ1-1 . TRBV11-2 . TGTGCCAGCAGCATCAGGGGAGGGACTGAAGCTTTCTTT CASSIRGGTEAFF
TRBJ1-4 TRBD1 TRBV5-1 . TGCGCCAGCAGCTTGAACGGACAGGGTGGTGAAAAACTGTTTTTT CASSLNGQGGEKLFF